This TCR beta chain was documented in a study of blood T cell repertoires in COVID-19. Study as a whole: The cDNA or gDNA used as material had been derived from T cells, B-cell-depleted T cells, or PBMCs.

Germline CDR1 is LNHDA and CDR2 is SQIVND (reference sequence). Trimming cost V 6 bases and J 2 bases, with 14 bases left between them. The CDR3 totals 14 residues. Per the authors' pipeline: Quantification of nucleated cells was approximated via reference gene primer amplification. TCRdb's copy holds only in-frame clones and misses some; the assay was immunoSEQ multiplex PCR. V, J and clone size are taken as reported in that table, and D and trimming were inferred from the DNA itself. The data show approximately 210,000 clones, under 90% seen once. The cohort comprised adults aged about 18 to 100 years residing in about two dozen US areas. Self-reported history from a screening survey and questionnaire set each donor's cohort.

This receptor was taken from a woman aged 45-60 years with acute COVID-19. Sequenced sample: PBMCs or T cells enriched from blood (not recorded which). The chain carries TRBV19 and TRBJ2-7; TRBD2 might be the D (6 bases). As DNA, the CDR3 is TGTGCCAGTAGGGAGGGCGGGACCCCCTACGAGCAGTACTTC. It encodes CASREGGTPYEQYF.